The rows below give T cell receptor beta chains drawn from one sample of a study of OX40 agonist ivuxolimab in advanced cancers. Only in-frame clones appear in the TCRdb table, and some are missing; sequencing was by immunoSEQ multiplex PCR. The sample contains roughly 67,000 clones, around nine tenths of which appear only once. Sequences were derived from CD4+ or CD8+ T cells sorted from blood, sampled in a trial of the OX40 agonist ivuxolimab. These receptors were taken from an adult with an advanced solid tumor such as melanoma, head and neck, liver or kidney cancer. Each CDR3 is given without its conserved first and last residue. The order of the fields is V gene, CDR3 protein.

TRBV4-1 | ASSRVQGESQPQH
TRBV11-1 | ASSWGLAGARDTQY
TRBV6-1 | ASRQGKDTGELF
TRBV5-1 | ASSHTGGSTDTQY
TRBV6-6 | ASSYFYRENTEAF
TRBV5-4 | ASSLRWEGAWDTQY
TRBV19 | ASSIPVDNSPLH
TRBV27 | ASSLNRGGGYT
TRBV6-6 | ASSYRNIGNQPQH
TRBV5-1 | ASSQGARGNTEAF
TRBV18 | ASSPQGDTEAF
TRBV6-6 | ASSYWNRVGYT
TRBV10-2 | ASSESVDSNSPLH
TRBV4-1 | ASSLGRQRREKLF
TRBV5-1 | ASRDGLSHGNEQF
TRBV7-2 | ASSSRGALTGYT
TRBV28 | ASRVAGVLTEQF
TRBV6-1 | ASSERSGRQY
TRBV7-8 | ASSLGPGELF
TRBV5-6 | ASTKFGTEAF
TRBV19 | ASRAVGQGNTEAF
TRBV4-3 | ASSQDSRYEQY
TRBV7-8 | ASSLVGRDDSPLH
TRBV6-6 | ASSNWESGEAF
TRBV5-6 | ASSLRGFQATLH
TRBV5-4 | ASSRGQGSYEQY
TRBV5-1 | ASSSLSGTHTDTQY
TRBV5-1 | ASSLGQWEGEAF
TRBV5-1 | ASSLVQSSYNEQF
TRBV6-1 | ASSEGWGRGAGNTIY
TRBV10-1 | ASSEKGQGSYEQY
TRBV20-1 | SARLAVEQF
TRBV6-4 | ASSAGAGVSYGYT
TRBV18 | ASSPPRAPGGSETQY
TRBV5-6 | ASSLRTGINYGYT
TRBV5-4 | ASRPGTATNYGYT
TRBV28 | ASREGGGGSPLH
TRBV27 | ASSLPPPGTEAF
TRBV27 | ASSPGGAGDTQY
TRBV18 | ASSAEETQY